These 11 T cell receptor beta chains were all obtained from the same sample, sequenced in a study of T cell responses to AZD1222 COVID-19 vaccine. Here immunoSEQ multiplex PCR was the method, and the copy in TCRdb shows in-frame clones only, minus some. The top ten clones hold around 3.6% of a sample with some 200,000 clones, approximately 90% of them seen once. The material sequenced was peripheral blood, taken 28 days after the second AZD1222 dose. The receptors were gathered from an adult who received the AZD1222 COVID-19 vaccine.

The gene calls are TRBV5-6 and TRBJ2-1; 8 positions agree with TRBD2. The J segment lost 8 bases and the V segment lost 2 bases, leaving 15 bases of the junction unmatched. The CDR3 totals 17 residues. CDR1 is SGHDT, CDR2 YYEEEE, per germline. The CDR3 spells CASSLEGPGTSYYEQFF. In DNA form, the CDR3 reads TGTGCCAGCAGCTTAGAGGGCCCCGGGACTAGTTACTATGAGCAGTTCTTC.

This clone was observed a few times. The chain employs TRBV19 and TRBJ1-4; tentative D call: TRBD1 (5 bases). CDR3 length: 14 residues. Germline loops: CDR1 LNHDA, CDR2 SQIVND (reference sequence). The germline V and J ends were trimmed by 4 bases and 8 bases, with 14 bases remaining between them. The CDR3 DNA follows: TGTGCCAGTAGTAGCGGGGCCTCGGACGAAAAACTGTTTTTT. Protein product: CASSSGASDEKLFF.

This clone showed up just once. This chain's CDR3 is CASSGLAVNEQFF. In nucleotides, the CDR3 is TGTGCCAGCAGCGGACTAGCGGTCAATGAGCAGTTCTTC. The chain has TRBV9 and TRBJ2-1; 9 positions agree with TRBD2. Trimming removed 3 bases from V and 6 bases from J; junction bases left unmatched: 1. The germline gives CDR1 SGDLS, CDR2 YYNGEE. This CDR3 contains 13 residues.

This clone is a singleton in its sample. The rearrangement uses TRBV7-8 and TRBJ1-3; 7 nucleotides align to TRBD1. Germline lookup yields CDR1 SGHVS and CDR2 FQNEAQ. CDR3 length: 14 residues. V trimming: 5 bases; J trimming: 4 bases; junction bases outside the gene matches: 5. The CDR3 is CASSLRDRGNTIYF. The CDR3 nucleotides read TGTGCCAGCAGCCTCCGGGACAGAGGAAACACCATATATTTT.

This rearrangement joins TRBV20-1 to TRBJ2-3; D is undetermined. V lost 6 bases and J 4 bases, leaving 8 bases between the germline ends. The CDR3 contains 11 residues. Per germline, CDR1 DFQATT and CDR2 SNEGSKA (reference sequence). CDR3 bases: TGCAGTGCGAGCCCGGCAGATACGCAGTATTTT. Translated: CSASPADTQYF.

The CDR3 here is CASSYSKDQPQHF. CDR3 bases: TGTGCCAGCAGTTACTCGAAAGATCAGCCCCAGCATTTT. The chain recombines TRBV6-6 with TRBJ1-5; D is unresolved. This CDR3 has 13 amino acids. Germline CDR1 reads MNHNY; CDR2 reads SVGAGI (reference sequence). V was cut by 0 bases and J by 5 bases, with 5 bases left in between.

In nucleotides, the CDR3 is TGTGCCAGCAGTTTCGACAGATTTTCCAGCAATCAGCCCCAGCATTTT. Amino acid sequence: CASSFDRFSSNQPQHF. V is TRBV28 and J is TRBJ1-5; D may be TRBD1 (5 bases). This CDR3 has 16 residues. Per germline, CDR1 MDHEN and CDR2 SYDVKM. V lost 3 bases and J 1 base, leaving 13 bases between the germline ends. Supplemented by reference TRBV28 and TRBJ1-5, the full variable domain reads DVKVTQSSRYLVKRTGEKVFLECVQDMDHENMFWYRQDPGLGLRLIYFSYDVKMKEKGDIPEGYSVSREKKERFSLILESASTNQTSMYLCASSFDRFSSNQPQHFGDGTRLSIL.

This clone has just a few counts. J is TRBJ1-2 and V is TRBV3-1 (or the pseudogene TRBV3-2); D gene ambiguous. Trimming took off 0 bases at V and 5 bases at J, with 4 bases between the two ends. From germline, CDR1 is LGHDT and CDR2 YNNKEL (reference sequence). This CDR3 region has 12 residues. The CDR3 region has the DNA TGTGCCAGCAGCCAAGAAAGGTATGGCTACACCTTC. This encodes CASSQERYGYTF.

The chain links TRBV7-3 to TRBJ1-5, with unresolved D. The CDR3 loop spans 13 amino acids. Germline V gives CDR1 SGHTA, CDR2 FQGTGA. Deletions cut 5 bases from V and 3 bases from J, with 8 bases between. The CDR3 protein is CASSLGPNQPQHF. In nucleotides, the CDR3 is TGTGCCAGCAGCCTAGGTCCCAATCAGCCCCAGCATTTT.

This chain links TRBV27 with TRBJ2-3, with D unclear. Germline lookup yields CDR1 MNHEY and CDR2 SMNVEV (reference sequence). V gave up 0 bases and J gave up 2 bases, with 6 bases separating them. The length of the CDR3 is 14 residues. CDR3 nucleotide sequence: TGTGCCAGCAGTTTATCGGGTTACACAGATACGCAGTATTTT. This translates into CASSLSGYTDTQYF.

At least ten counts were recorded for this clone. The chain is built from TRBV11-3 and TRBJ1-3; D remains ambiguous. V lost 0 bases, J lost 2 bases, and 11 bases lay in between. In germline, CDR1 is SGHNT, CDR2 YENEEA. This CDR3 has 16 residues. The CDR3 loop reads CASSLDLSRAGNTIYF. In DNA form, the CDR3 reads TGTGCCAGCAGCTTAGATCTAAGCCGGGCTGGAAACACCATATATTTT. The full variable domain, in which reference TRBV11-3 and TRBJ1-3 provide the parts outside the CDR3, is EAGVVQSPRYKIIEKKQPVAFWCNPISGHNTLYWYLQNLGQGPELLIRYENEEAVDDSQLPKDRFSAERLKGVDSTLKIQPAELGDSAVYLCASSLDLSRAGNTIYFGEGSWLTVV.